A single TCR beta chain is shown here with its context. This sample is part of a study of blood T cell repertoires in COVID-19. Study-level information: The United States, Italy and Spain provided the acute and convalescent COVID-19 samples.

With V trimmed by 4 bases and J by 3 bases, 5 bases remained unmatched. There are 14 residues in the CDR3. Germline V gives CDR1 LGHDT, CDR2 YNNKEL (reference sequence). Authors' processing steps: Researchers report that nucleated cell counts were estimated from reference gene primer amplification. The method was immunoSEQ multiplex PCR; TCRdb's version includes in-frame clones alone and lacks a portion of them. V, J and clone size are those of that table, while D and trimming were read from the DNA. The table has under 200,000 clones, about 84% seen once. All enrollees were roughly 18 to 95 years old and from 25 or so US areas.

This receptor was obtained from a man between 35 and 55 years old with acute COVID-19. The specimen was PBMCs or T cells enriched from blood (not recorded which). The chain employs TRBV3-1 (or the pseudogene TRBV3-2) and TRBJ2-5, with TRBD1 identical over 7 bases. The chain's CDR3 is CASSPYRGKETQYF. Written as DNA, the CDR3 is TGTGCCAGCAGCCCCTACAGGGGAAAAGAGACCCAGTACTTC.